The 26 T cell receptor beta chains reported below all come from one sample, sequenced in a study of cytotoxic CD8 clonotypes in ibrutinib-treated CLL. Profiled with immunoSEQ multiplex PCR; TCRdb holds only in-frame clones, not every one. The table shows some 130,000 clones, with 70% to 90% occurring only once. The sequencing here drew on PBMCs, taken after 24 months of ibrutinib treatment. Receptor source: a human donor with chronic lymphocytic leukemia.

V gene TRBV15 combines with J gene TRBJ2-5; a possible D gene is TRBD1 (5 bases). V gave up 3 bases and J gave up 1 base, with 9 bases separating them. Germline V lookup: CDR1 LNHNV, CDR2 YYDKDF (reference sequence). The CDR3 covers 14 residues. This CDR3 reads CATSSRVLQETQYF. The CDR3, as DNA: TGTGCCACCAGCAGCAGGGTCCTCCAAGAGACCCAGTACTTC.

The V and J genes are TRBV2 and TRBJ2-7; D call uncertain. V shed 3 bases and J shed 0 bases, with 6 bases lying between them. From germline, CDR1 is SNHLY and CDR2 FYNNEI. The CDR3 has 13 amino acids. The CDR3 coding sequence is TGTGCCAGCAGTGAGCAGAGCTCCTACGAGCAGTACTTC. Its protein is CASSEQSSYEQYF.

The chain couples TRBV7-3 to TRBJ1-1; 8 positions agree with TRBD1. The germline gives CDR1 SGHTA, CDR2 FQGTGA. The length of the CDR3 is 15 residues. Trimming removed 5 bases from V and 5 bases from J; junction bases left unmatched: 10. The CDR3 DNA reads TGTGCCAGCAGCCCCACAGGGGGGGCGAGGACTGAAGCTTTCTTT. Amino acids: CASSPTGGARTEAFF.

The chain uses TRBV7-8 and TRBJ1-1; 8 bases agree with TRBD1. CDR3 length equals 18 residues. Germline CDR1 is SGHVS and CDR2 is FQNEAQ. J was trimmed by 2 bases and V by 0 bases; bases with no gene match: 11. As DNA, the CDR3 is TGTGCCAGCAGCTTAGCTATCTATCGGACAGGGCCAAACACTGAAGCTTTCTTT. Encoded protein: CASSLAIYRTGPNTEAFF. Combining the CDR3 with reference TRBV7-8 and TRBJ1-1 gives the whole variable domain GAGVSQSPRYKVAKRGQDVALRCDPISGHVSLFWYQQALGQGPEFLTYFQNEAQLDKSGLPSDRFFAERPEGSVSTLKIQRTQQEDSAVYLCASSLAIYRTGPNTEAFFGQGTRLTVV.

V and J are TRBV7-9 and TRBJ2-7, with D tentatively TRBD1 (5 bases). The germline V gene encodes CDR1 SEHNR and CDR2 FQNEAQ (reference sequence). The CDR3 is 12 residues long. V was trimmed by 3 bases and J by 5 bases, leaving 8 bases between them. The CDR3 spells CASSLQGHEQYF. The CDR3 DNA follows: TGTGCCAGCAGCTTGCAGGGCCACGAGCAGTACTTC.

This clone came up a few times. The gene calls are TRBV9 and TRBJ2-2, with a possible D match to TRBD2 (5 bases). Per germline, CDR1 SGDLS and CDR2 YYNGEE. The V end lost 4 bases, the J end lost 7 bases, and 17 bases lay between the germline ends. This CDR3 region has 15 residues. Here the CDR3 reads CASSPDYLGNGELFF. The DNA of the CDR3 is TGTGCCAGCAGCCCCGACTACCTAGGGAACGGGGAGCTGTTTTTT. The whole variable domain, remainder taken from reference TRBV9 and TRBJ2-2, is DSGVTQTPKHLITATGQRVTLRCSPRSGDLSVYWYQQSLDQGLQFLIQYYNGEERAKGNILERFSAQQFPDLHSELNLSSLELGDSALYFCASSPDYLGNGELFFGEGSRLTVL.

The CDR3 sequence is CASTRTAYEAFF. The DNA for the CDR3 is TGTGCCAGTACTCGGACGGCATATGAAGCTTTCTTT. This sequence joins TRBV19 and TRBJ1-1; no definite D call. The CDR3 runs 12 residues. Trimming removed 7 bases from V and 7 bases from J, with 13 bases in between. Germline V gives CDR1 LNHDA, CDR2 SQIVND (reference sequence).

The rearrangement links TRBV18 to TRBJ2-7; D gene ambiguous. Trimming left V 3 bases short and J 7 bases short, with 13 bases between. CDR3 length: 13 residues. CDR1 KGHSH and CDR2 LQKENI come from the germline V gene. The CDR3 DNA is TGTGCCAGCTCACCTAGTCCGGGTCGAGAGCAGTACTTC. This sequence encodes CASSPSPGREQYF.

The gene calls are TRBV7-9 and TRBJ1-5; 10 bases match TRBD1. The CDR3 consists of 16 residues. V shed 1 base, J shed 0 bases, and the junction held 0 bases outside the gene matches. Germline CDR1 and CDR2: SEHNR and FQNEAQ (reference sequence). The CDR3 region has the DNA TGTGCCAGCAGCTTAGGACAGGGGGCTAGCAATCAGCCCCAGCATTTT. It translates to CASSLGQGASNQPQHF.

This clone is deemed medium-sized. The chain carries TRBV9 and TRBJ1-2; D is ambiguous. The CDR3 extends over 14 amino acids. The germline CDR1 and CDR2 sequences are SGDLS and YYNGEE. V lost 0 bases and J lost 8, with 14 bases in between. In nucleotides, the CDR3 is TGTGCCAGCAGCGTAGAAGGGCAGGCACGGGGCTACACCTTC. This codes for CASSVEGQARGYTF.

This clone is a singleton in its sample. The CDR3 DNA sequence: TGCGCCAGCAGCCCTCAGACTAGCGGGGGGGGTATGTCGCAGTATTTT. Protein product: CASSPQTSGGGMSQYF. This rearrangement joins TRBV4-3 to TRBJ2-3, with 14 bases aligning to TRBD2. CDR1 is LGHNA, CDR2 YSLEER, per germline. This CDR3 region has 16 residues. V lost 4 bases, J lost 10 bases, and 10 bases stayed unmatched.

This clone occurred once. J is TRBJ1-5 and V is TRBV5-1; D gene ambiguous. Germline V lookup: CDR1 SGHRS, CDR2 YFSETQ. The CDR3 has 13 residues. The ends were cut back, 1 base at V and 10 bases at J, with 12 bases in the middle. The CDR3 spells CASSLSVDSPQHF. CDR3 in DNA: TGCGCCAGCAGCTTGTCAGTGGATAGCCCCCAGCATTTT.

CDR3 nucleotides: TGTGCCAGCAGTTTCGGACAGGGGTCTGGCTACACCTTC. The encoded protein is CASSFGQGSGYTF. The chain employs TRBV28 and TRBJ1-2, with 9 positions matching TRBD1. The ends lost 3 bases at V and 7 bases at J; junction bases unmatched: 3. Germline V gives CDR1 MDHEN, CDR2 SYDVKM. The CDR3 length is 13 residues.

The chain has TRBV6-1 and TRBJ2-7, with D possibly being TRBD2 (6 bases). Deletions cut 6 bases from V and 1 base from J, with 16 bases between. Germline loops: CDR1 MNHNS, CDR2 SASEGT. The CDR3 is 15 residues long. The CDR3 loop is CASSQGGRRSYEQYF. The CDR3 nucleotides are TGTGCCAGCAGCCAAGGAGGGCGGAGATCCTACGAGCAGTACTTC.

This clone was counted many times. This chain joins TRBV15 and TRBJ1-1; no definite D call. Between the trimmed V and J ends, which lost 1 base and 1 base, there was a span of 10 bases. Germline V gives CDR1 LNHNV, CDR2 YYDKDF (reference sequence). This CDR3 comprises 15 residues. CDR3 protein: CATSRVARANTEAFF. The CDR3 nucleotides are TGTGCCACCAGCAGAGTGGCGCGTGCGAACACTGAAGCTTTCTTT.

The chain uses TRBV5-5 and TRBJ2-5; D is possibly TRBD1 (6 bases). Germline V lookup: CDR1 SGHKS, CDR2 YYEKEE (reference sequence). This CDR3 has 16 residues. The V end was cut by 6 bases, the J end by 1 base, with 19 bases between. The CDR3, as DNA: TGTGCCAGCACCCCAAGGGGGACAACTTTCCAAGAGACCCAGTACTTC. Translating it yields CASTPRGTTFQETQYF.

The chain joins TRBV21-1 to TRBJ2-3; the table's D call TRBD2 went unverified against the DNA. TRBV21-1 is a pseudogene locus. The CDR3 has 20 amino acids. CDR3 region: CASSKIVRLADTRRTDTQYF. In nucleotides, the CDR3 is TGTGCCAGCAGCAAGATCGTCCGGCTAGCGGATACCCGTCGCACAGATACGCAGTATTTT.

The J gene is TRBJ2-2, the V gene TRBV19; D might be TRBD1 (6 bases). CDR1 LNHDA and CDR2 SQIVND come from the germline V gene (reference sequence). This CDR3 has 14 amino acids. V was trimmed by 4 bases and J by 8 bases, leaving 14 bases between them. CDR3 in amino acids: CASSTNTGIGELFF. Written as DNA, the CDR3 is TGTGCCAGTAGTACCAATACAGGGATAGGGGAGCTGTTTTTT.

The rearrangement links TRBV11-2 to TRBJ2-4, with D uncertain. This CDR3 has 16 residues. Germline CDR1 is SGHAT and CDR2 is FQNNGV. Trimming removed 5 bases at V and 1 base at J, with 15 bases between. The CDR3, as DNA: TGTGCCAGCAGCCCCCTCGGAAAGAATGCCAAAAACATTCAGTACTTC. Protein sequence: CASSPLGKNAKNIQYF.

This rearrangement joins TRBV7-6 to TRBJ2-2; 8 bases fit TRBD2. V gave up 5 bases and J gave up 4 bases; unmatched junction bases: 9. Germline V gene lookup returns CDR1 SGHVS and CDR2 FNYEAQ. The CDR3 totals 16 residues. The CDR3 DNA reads TGTGCCAGCAGCCGGGGGGGTCCAGGCCTCACCGGGGAGCTGTTTTTT. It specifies CASSRGGPGLTGELFF.

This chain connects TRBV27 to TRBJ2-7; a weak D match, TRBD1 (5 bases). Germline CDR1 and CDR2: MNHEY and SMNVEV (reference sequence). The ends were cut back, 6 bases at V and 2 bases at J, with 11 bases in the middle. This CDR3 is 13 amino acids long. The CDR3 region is CASRWGNAYEQYF. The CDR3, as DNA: TGTGCCAGCAGATGGGGCAACGCCTACGAGCAGTACTTC.

DNA for the CDR3: TGCAGCGCTAGGACAGGCCCTGAAGCTTTCTTT. Protein sequence: CSARTGPEAFF. V and J are TRBV29-1 and TRBJ1-1, with TRBD1 matching over 7 bases. The CDR3 runs 11 residues. Germline-derived CDR1 and CDR2 are SQVTM and ANQGSEA. V lost 7 bases and J lost 6; bases outside the gene matches: 5.

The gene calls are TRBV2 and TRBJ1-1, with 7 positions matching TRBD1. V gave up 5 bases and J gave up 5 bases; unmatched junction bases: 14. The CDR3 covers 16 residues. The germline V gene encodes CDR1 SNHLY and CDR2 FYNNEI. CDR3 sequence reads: CASSPQGGRVWTEAFF. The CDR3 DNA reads TGTGCCAGCAGTCCCCAGGGGGGGCGGGTTTGGACTGAAGCTTTCTTT.

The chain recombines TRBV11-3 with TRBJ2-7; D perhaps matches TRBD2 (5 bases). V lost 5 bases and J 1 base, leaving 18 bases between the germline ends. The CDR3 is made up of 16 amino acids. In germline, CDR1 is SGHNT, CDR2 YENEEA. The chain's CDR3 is CASSPGGGGRSYEQYF. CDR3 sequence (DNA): TGTGCCAGCAGCCCCGGTGGTGGAGGACGTTCCTACGAGCAGTACTTC.

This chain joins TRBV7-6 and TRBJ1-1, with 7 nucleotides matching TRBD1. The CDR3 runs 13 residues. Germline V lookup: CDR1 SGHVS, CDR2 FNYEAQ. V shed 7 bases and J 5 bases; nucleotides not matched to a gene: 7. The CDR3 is CASTAGGLTEAFF. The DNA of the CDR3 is TGTGCCAGCACCGCAGGGGGACTTACTGAAGCTTTCTTT.

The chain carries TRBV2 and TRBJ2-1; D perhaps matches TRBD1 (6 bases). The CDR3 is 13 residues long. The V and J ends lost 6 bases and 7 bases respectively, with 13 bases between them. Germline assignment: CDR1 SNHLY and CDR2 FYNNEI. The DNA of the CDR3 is TGTGCCAGCAGACGGACAGTCCCGAATGAGCAGTTCTTC. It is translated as CASRRTVPNEQFF.